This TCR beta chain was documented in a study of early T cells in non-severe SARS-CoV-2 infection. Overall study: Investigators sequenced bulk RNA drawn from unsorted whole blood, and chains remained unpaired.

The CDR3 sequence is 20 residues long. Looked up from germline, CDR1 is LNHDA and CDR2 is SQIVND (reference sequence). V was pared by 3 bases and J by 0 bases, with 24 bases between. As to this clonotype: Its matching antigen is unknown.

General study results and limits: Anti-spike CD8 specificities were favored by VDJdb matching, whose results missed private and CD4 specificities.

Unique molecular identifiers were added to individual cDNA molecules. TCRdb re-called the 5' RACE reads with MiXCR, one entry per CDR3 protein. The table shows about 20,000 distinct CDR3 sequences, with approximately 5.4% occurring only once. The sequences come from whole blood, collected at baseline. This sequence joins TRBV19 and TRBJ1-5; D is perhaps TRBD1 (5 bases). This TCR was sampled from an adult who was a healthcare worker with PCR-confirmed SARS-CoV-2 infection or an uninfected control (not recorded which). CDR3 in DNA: TGTGCCAGTAGTATCCCTGGCAGACAGACCGGAGGACATAGCAATCAGCCCCAGCATTTT. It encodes CASSIPGRQTGGHSNQPQHF. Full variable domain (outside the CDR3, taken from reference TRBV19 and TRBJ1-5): DGGITQSPKYLFRKEGQNVTLSCEQNLNHDAMYWYRQDPGQGLRLIYYSQIVNDFQKGDIAEGYSVSREKKESFPLTVTSAQKNPTAFYLCASSIPGRQTGGHSNQPQHFGDGTRLSIL.